Only a few counts were recorded for the clone carrying this TCR beta chain. Its antigen is undetermined. Of the isolated RNA, all was reverse transcribed, and so the sequenced material was expressed TCRB transcripts. TCRdb keeps only in-frame clones here, not all; method: immunoSEQ multiplex PCR. The table has 600,000 to 650,000 clones, roughly 16% seen once. The sample originates from a study of beta chain features in type 1 diabetes. Germline V CDR1 and CDR2: SGDLS, YYNGEE. The CDR3 consists of 12 residues. Trimming took off 5 bases at V and 8 bases at J, with 11 bases between the two ends. Study-level findings and limits: Type 1 diabetes patients had TCRB CDR3s that were shorter (moderately but significantly so) in all four CD4+ subsets. More deletions and fewer insertions at VDJ junctions were found in patients with type 1 diabetes.

The sequence was obtained from a man younger than 35 in good health. The rearrangement links TRBV9 to TRBJ1-3, with D unclear. Specimen: naive CD4+ T cells from blood. CDR3 region: CASRKAGDTIYF. Here the CDR3 DNA reads TGTGCCAGCAGGAAAGCCGGGGACACCATATATTTT.